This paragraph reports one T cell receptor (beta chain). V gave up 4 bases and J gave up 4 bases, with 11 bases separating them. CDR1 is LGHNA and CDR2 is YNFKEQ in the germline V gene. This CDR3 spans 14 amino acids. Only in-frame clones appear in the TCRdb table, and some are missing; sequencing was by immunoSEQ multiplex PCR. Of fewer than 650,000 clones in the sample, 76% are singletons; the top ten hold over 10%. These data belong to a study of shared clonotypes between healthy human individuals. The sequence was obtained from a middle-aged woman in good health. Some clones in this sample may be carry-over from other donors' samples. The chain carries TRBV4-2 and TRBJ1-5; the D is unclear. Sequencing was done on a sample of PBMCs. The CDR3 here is CASSPSRGNQPQHF. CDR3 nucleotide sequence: TGTGCCAGCAGCCCCTCCCGCGGTAATCAGCCCCAGCATTTT.